The rows below give T cell receptor beta chains drawn from one sample of a study of T cells in Graves' hyperthyroidism and ophthalmopathy. TCRdb passed the multiplex PCR reads through MiXCR, listing each CDR3 protein once. The sample includes about 530,000 distinct CDR3 sequences, about 15% of them seen just once. The sample comprised blood. The origin of the receptors is a woman under 30 with Graves' ophthalmopathy. Both conserved end residues are part of each CDR3. D genes are given only for firm matches. Clone sizes are given selectively: once, few, many, or a class where the clone is expanded.

V	D	J	size	CDR3	DNA
TRBV27	TRBD2	TRBJ2-1	many	CASSSGPGLAGVEQFF	TGTGCCAGCAGTTCCGGCCCGGGACTAGCGGGAGTTGAGCAGTTCTTC
TRBV28	TRBD1	TRBJ1-4	.	CASSTPRTGADATNEKLFF	TGTGCCAGCAGCACACCCCGGACAGGGGCGGATGCAACTAATGAAAAACTGTTTTTT
TRBV27	.	TRBJ1-1	many	CASSTLGGNTEAFF	TGTGCCAGCAGTACCCTGGGGGGGAACACTGAAGCTTTCTTT
TRBV12-3/TRBV12-4	TRBD1	TRBJ2-2	.	CASSLNRGAVGELFF	TGTGCCAGCAGTTTAAACAGGGGCGCGGTGGGGGAGCTGTTTTTT
TRBV10-3	TRBD1	TRBJ1-1	many	CAISDRGHTEAFF	TGTGCCATCAGTGACAGGGGGCATACTGAAGCTTTCTTT
TRBV7-3	TRBD2	TRBJ2-1	.	CANSPSGAGGRWKNNEQFF	TGTGCCAACAGCCCCTCTGGGGCGGGGGGGCGTTGGAAAAACAATGAGCAGTTCTTC
TRBV10-3	.	TRBJ1-6	few	CAISESRVAAYNSPLHF	TGTGCCATCAGTGAGTCGCGTGTGGCAGCTTATAATTCACCCCTCCACTTT
TRBV7-2	.	TRBJ2-1	many	CASSLRAGSTSYNEQFF	TGTGCCAGCAGCTTAAGGGCGGGCTCCACCTCCTACAATGAGCAGTTCTTC
TRBV30	.	TRBJ1-2	.	CAWRRRGRTLLDYGYTF	TGTGCCTGGAGACGCCGGGGGCGCACCTTATTAGACTATGGCTACACCTTC
TRBV28	TRBD1	TRBJ1-6	many	CASRTGLDGSPLHF	TGTGCCAGTCGGACAGGACTAGATGGTTCACCCCTCCACTTT
TRBV3-1	.	TRBJ2-5	many	CASSPPDRQETQYF	TGTGCCAGCAGCCCTCCGGACAGACAAGAGACCCAGTACTTC
TRBV28	.	TRBJ2-3	many	CASSLTSWGTDTQYF	TGTGCCAGCAGTTTAACCAGTTGGGGCACAGATACGCAGTATTTT
TRBV29-1	.	TRBJ2-1	.	CSWGAPIWGEQFF	TGCAGCTGGGGGGCGCCAATCTGGGGTGAGCAGTTCTTC
TRBV4-3	.	TRBJ1-4	few	CASSQDLREKLFF	TGCGCCAGCAGCCAAGATCTCAGGGAAAAACTGTTTTTT
TRBV28	TRBD1	TRBJ1-6	many	CASSLLGTGAYNSPLHF	TGTGCCAGCAGTTTATTGGGGACAGGGGCCTATAATTCACCCCTCCACTTT
TRBV20-1	TRBD1	TRBJ1-6	few	CSARDQNRGNSSPLHF	TGCAGTGCTAGAGATCAAAACAGGGGGAACTCTTCACCCCTCCACTTT
TRBV30	.	TRBJ2-7	many	CAWSVLGSYEQYF	TGTGCCTGGAGTGTACTCGGTTCCTACGAGCAGTACTTC
TRBV5-1	TRBD2	TRBJ2-2	many	CASRAGMNTGELFF	TGCGCCAGCAGAGCGGGAATGAACACCGGGGAGCTGTTTTTT
TRBV20-1	TRBD2	TRBJ2-3	.	CSAIAPSGRAGTDTQYF	TGCAGTGCTATTGCCCCTAGCGGGAGGGCCGGCACAGATACGCAGTATTTT
TRBV5-1	TRBD1	TRBJ1-1	.	CASPQDRNFLEGLF	TGCGCCAGCCCGCAGGACAGGAACTTTTTGGAAGGTCTCTTT
TRBV19	.	TRBJ2-7	.	CARGGSYEQYF	TGTGCCAGGGGGGGCTCATACGAGCAGTACTTC
TRBV6-1	TRBD1	TRBJ1-1	many	CASSAITGVTEAFF	TGTGCCAGCAGTGCAATAACAGGGGTCACTGAAGCTTTCTTT
TRBV30	.	TRBJ2-3	.	CTWSVGADTQYF	TGCACCTGGAGTGTCGGCGCAGATACGCAGTATTTT
TRBV10-3	TRBD1	TRBJ2-2	few	CAISKNRGHNTGELFF	TGTGCCATCAGTAAAAACAGGGGTCATAACACCGGGGAGCTGTTTTTT
TRBV27	.	TRBJ2-2	.	CASSSLLLGPGELFF	TGTGCCAGCAGTTCTCTCCTGCTCGGACCCGGGGAGCTGTTTTTT
TRBV5-1	TRBD1	TRBJ1-3	many	CASSSNPGQGSGNTIYF	TGCGCCAGCAGCTCCAACCCGGGACAGGGATCCGGAAACACCATATATTTT
TRBV10-3	.	TRBJ2-1	many	CAIDGGRTTTYNEQFF	TGTGCCATCGACGGGGGCCGTACTACCACCTACAATGAGCAGTTCTTC
TRBV20-1	.	TRBJ2-2	.	CSAGRGTAGLANTGELFF	TGCAGTGCCGGCAGAGGGACTGCTGGGCTGGCGAACACCGGGGAGCTGTTTTTT
TRBV7-9	.	TRBJ2-1	.	CATNGKRTAYNEQFF	TGTGCCACTAACGGAAAGCGTACCGCTTACAATGAGCAGTTCTTC
TRBV19	.	TRBJ1-1	few	CASSIIRDGGNTEAFF	TGTGCCAGTAGTATTATCCGGGACGGAGGCAACACTGAAGCTTTCTTT
TRBV7-9	TRBD1	TRBJ1-4	.	CASSQQGMNEKLFF	TGTGCCAGCAGTCAACAGGGGATGAATGAAAAACTGTTTTTT
TRBV20-1	.	TRBJ1-2	.	CSAGDRTTGTLYGYTF	TGCAGTGCTGGAGATCGGACAACAGGGACCCTCTATGGCTACACCTTC
TRBV7-9	.	TRBJ2-1	many	CASSSPGDRVSDEQFF	TGTGCCAGCAGCTCCCCGGGGGACAGAGTATCTGATGAGCAGTTCTTC
TRBV6-8	.	TRBJ2-5	many	CASTQGVYRETQYF	TGTGCCAGCACCCAAGGTGTTTATAGGGAGACCCAGTACTTC
TRBV3-2	.	TRBJ1-2	many	CASSQANYGYTF	TGTGCCAGCAGCCAAGCTAACTATGGCTACACCTTC
TRBV9	.	TRBJ1-1	few	CASSARVPTEAFF	TGTGCCAGCAGCGCCAGGGTACCCACTGAAGCTTTCTTT
TRBV5-1	.	TRBJ2-7	many	CASSLGSSYEQYF	TGTGCCAGCAGCTTAGGTAGCTCCTACGAGCAGTACTTC
TRBV18	.	TRBJ2-7	.	CASSHRGLSYEQYF	TGTGCCAGCTCACACAGGGGACTCTCCTACGAGCAGTACTTC
TRBV13	TRBD2	TRBJ2-3	many	CASSLVGGGDADTQYF	TGTGCCAGCAGCTTGGTAGGCGGGGGGGACGCAGATACGCAGTATTTT
TRBV2	TRBD1	TRBJ2-7	many	CASSDPSGRGQYEQYF	TGTGCCAGCAGTGACCCCTCGGGCAGGGGGCAATACGAGCAGTACTTC
TRBV7-8	.	TRBJ2-3	many	CASSSPTEAGAPTDTQYF	TGTGCCAGCAGCTCCCCTACTGAGGCGGGGGCCCCGACAGATACGCAGTATTTT
TRBV6-2/TRBV6-3	.	TRBJ2-7	many	CASSSLLGEQYF	TGTGCCAGCAGTTCCTTACTGGGCGAGCAGTACTTC
TRBV5-1	.	TRBJ2-3	.	CASSLVGGVDTQYF	TGCGCCAGCAGCTTGGTAGGGGGGGTAGATACGCAGTATTTT
TRBV6-1	TRBD1	TRBJ2-2	many	CATSTGPEGTGELFF	TGTGCCACGTCGACAGGGCCCGAAGGTACCGGGGAGCTGTTTTTT
TRBV28	TRBD1	TRBJ1-5	many	CASSPPGQGNQPQHF	TGTGCCAGCAGTCCCCCGGGACAGGGCAATCAGCCCCAGCATTTT
TRBV6-2/TRBV6-3	TRBD2	TRBJ2-2	few	CASSFDPGLAGVATGELFF	TGTGCCAGCAGCTTCGACCCGGGACTAGCGGGAGTTGCCACCGGGGAGCTGTTTTTT
TRBV27	.	TRBJ1-5	.	CATSNPGQPQHF	TGTGCCACCTCAAACCCAGGCCAGCCCCAGCATTTT
TRBV5-1	TRBD1	TRBJ2-1	.	CASTTGTVVTGEQFF	TGCGCCAGCACGACCGGGACAGTTGTTACCGGTGAGCAGTTCTTC
TRBV5-1	TRBD2	TRBJ2-2	.	CASSLAPSGGSNTGELFF	TGCGCCAGCAGCTTGGCCCCTAGCGGGGGGTCTAACACCGGGGAGCTGTTTTTT
TRBV6-2/TRBV6-3	TRBD2	TRBJ2-3	few	CATLGLAGPPGRTQYF	TGTGCCACCCTGGGACTAGCGGGTCCCCCGGGACGTACGCAGTATTTT
TRBV7-9	.	TRBJ2-1	many	CASSADSRNEQFF	TGTGCCAGCAGCGCGGACAGCCGCAATGAGCAGTTCTTC
TRBV2	TRBD1	TRBJ2-1	many	CASSAHLPGQGFLSYNEQFF	TGTGCCAGCAGTGCGCATCTACCGGGACAGGGATTTTTGTCCTACAATGAGCAGTTCTTC